This T cell receptor (beta chain) was obtained from a study of blood T cell repertoires in COVID-19. As for the study in general: From the United States, Italy and Spain came samples of acute and convalescent COVID-19. PBMCs, B-cell-depleted T cells, or T cells were the source of the cDNA or gDNA that made up the material.

Before being deemed recovered, Cohort 3 donors had two negative PCRs, clearance, or symptom resolution. CDR1 is KGHSH and CDR2 is LQKENI in the germline V gene. This CDR3 has 14 residues. V shed 6 bases and J shed 4 bases, with 14 bases lying between them. Data came from immunoSEQ multiplex PCR; TCRdb stores just in-frame clones and leaves some out. This sample has about 500,000 clones; 87% occur once, and the top ten carry approximately 0.7%. The sample taken for sequencing was PBMCs or T cells enriched from blood (not recorded which). The sequence was collected from a woman between 18 and 30 years old who had recovered from COVID-19. The chain joins TRBV18 to TRBJ2-3, with no clear D. CDR3 DNA sequence: TGTGCCAGCTCCCCCCGGGTGAGCGCAGATACGCAGTATTTT. This encodes CASSPRVSADTQYF.